Listed here are 27 T cell receptor beta chains from one sample, sequenced in a study of blood T cell repertoires in COVID-19. Repertoires were generated with immunoSEQ multiplex PCR, while TCRdb's copy carries only in-frame clones and drops some. The sample lists about 210,000 clones, about 81% occurring once. Material for sequencing was PBMCs or T cells enriched from blood (not recorded which). These receptors all come from a man aged 35-49 years who had recovered from COVID-19.

The chain joins TRBV2 to TRBJ2-3, with 14 nucleotides matching TRBD2. In germline, CDR1 is SNHLY, CDR2 FYNNEI. Trimming cost V 8 bases and J 1 base; bases outside gene matches: 8. The CDR3 has 17 residues. The CDR3 coding sequence is TGTGCCAGCGGGACTAGCGGGAGTACTTTGGGCACAGATACGCAGTATTTT. Translated: CASGTSGSTLGTDTQYF.

This clone was found a few times. The sample has other DNA sequences that encode this CDR3 too. The rearrangement joins TRBV5-6 to TRBJ2-2, with 11 bases lining up with TRBD2. V shed 0 bases and J 4 bases; nucleotides not matched to a gene: 2. This CDR3 has 16 amino acids. In germline, CDR1 is SGHDT, CDR2 YYEEEE. In DNA, the CDR3 is TGTGCCAGCAGCTTGGGACTAGCGGGATCCACCGGGGAGCTGTTTTTT. Translating it yields CASSLGLAGSTGELFF.

The gene calls are TRBV11-2 and TRBJ2-7, with D perhaps matching TRBD2 (7 bases). The CDR3 is 16 residues long. Trimming shortened V by 5 bases and J by 0 bases, and 17 bases separated the two germline ends. Looked up from germline, CDR1 is SGHAT and CDR2 is FQNNGV. CDR3 nucleotides: TGTGCCAGCAGCAGGAGGGGGGGCGGGCACTCCTACGAGCAGTACTTC. This translates into CASSRRGGGHSYEQYF.

This clone was detected only a few times. This sequence joins TRBV7-6 and TRBJ1-1; D remains ambiguous. Per the germline V gene, CDR1 is SGHVS and CDR2 is FNYEAQ. The CDR3 covers 12 residues. V was trimmed by 4 bases and J by 5 bases, leaving 8 bases between them. This CDR3 is CASSSGRTEAFF. CDR3 nucleotide sequence: TGTGCCAGCAGCTCAGGTAGGACTGAAGCTTTCTTT.

The V gene is TRBV4-2, the J gene TRBJ2-7, with 10 bases that match TRBD1. This CDR3 has 17 residues. Germline CDR1 is LGHNA and CDR2 is YNFKEQ. With 4 bases clipped from V and 6 bases from J, the junction kept 15 bases outside the gene matches. The CDR3 loop reads CASSLNLDRGRVGEQYF. The CDR3 region has the DNA TGTGCCAGCAGCCTAAATTTAGACAGGGGGCGGGTGGGCGAGCAGTACTTC.

The gene calls are TRBV7-2 and TRBJ1-1; 7 bases match TRBD1. The CDR3 covers 15 residues. Germline CDR1 reads SGHTA; CDR2 reads FQGNSA. V shed 4 bases, J shed 3 bases, and the junction held 8 bases outside the gene matches. CDR3 coding DNA: TGTGCCAGCAGCTACTTTCGGGACAGCTACACTGAAGCTTTCTTT. Translated: CASSYFRDSYTEAFF.

The J gene is TRBJ2-2, the V gene TRBV19; D unclear. The CDR3 runs to 17 residues. Germline V lookup: CDR1 LNHDA, CDR2 SQIVND (reference sequence). Between the trimmed V and J ends, which lost 6 bases and 0 bases, there was a span of 17 bases. The DNA of the CDR3 is TGTGCCAGTAGGAGGTCTAGAGCGACTTCGAACACCGGGGAGCTGTTTTTT. Its protein product is CASRRSRATSNTGELFF.

The gene calls are TRBV7-2 and TRBJ2-2; 9 positions match TRBD2. The J segment lost 5 bases and the V segment lost 5 bases, leaving 9 bases of the junction unmatched. The CDR3 is 16 residues long. Germline V gene sequence: CDR1 SGHTA, CDR2 FQGNSA. The CDR3: CASSPNSGGLTGELFF. The DNA for the CDR3 is TGTGCCAGCAGCCCCAATAGCGGGGGTCTTACCGGGGAGCTGTTTTTT.

The J gene is TRBJ1-6, the V gene TRBV3-1 (or the pseudogene TRBV3-2); the D gene is possibly TRBD1 (6 bases). Germline V CDR1 and CDR2: LGHDT, YNNKEL (reference sequence). The V end was cut by 7 bases, the J end by 10 bases, with 17 bases between. This CDR3 region has 14 residues. The CDR3 here is CASTRGGRGSPLHF. Written as DNA, the CDR3 is TGTGCCAGCACCCGAGGGGGAAGAGGATCACCCCTCCACTTT.

This chain connects TRBV2 to TRBJ1-2; D is ambiguous. With 4 bases removed from V and 5 bases from J, the gap between germline ends came to 8 bases. Germline CDR1 is SNHLY and CDR2 is FYNNEI. The CDR3 extends over 12 amino acids. In DNA form, the CDR3 reads TGTGCCAGCAGTGTATCGGGGTATGGCTACACCTTC. Translated: CASSVSGYGYTF.

This chain connects TRBV12-5 to TRBJ2-1; the match to TRBD1 covers 11 bases. Germline CDR1 and CDR2: LGHNT and FRNRAP. Unmatched junction bases numbered 5, after V lost 1 base and J lost 3 bases. The CDR3 spans 17 residues. For the CDR3, the DNA is TGTGCTAGTGGTTTGGACCCCGGGACAGGGGGCTACAATGAGCAGTTCTTC. This gives the protein CASGLDPGTGGYNEQFF.

DNA of the CDR3: TGTGCCAGCAGCTTAGTCTGGGACACCTACGAGCAGTACTTC. Amino acids: CASSLVWDTYEQYF. The chain links TRBV11-2 to TRBJ2-7, with D possibly being TRBD1 (6 bases). There are 14 residues in the CDR3. CDR1 is SGHAT and CDR2 is FQNNGV in the germline V gene. Trimming pared 1 base from V and 2 bases from J, leaving 9 bases between.

The chain combines TRBV4-1 with TRBJ1-5; 9 nucleotides match TRBD1. This CDR3 spans 16 amino acids. Trimming took 3 bases from V and 7 from J; bases not matched to a gene: 10. Germline assignment: CDR1 MGHRA and CDR2 YSYEKL. CDR3 amino acids: CASSQAGTGIGQPQHF. CDR3 bases: TGCGCCAGCAGCCAGGCGGGGACAGGGATTGGGCAGCCCCAGCATTTT.

V is TRBV20-1 and J is TRBJ1-5; D is perhaps TRBD1 (5 bases). CDR1 is DFQATT and CDR2 is SNEGSKA in the germline V gene (reference sequence). The CDR3 spans 14 residues. With 3 bases removed from V and 2 bases from J, the gap between germline ends came to 11 bases. CDR3 loop: CSASIGGGNQPQHF. Written as DNA, the CDR3 is TGCAGTGCTAGTATCGGAGGGGGCAATCAGCCCCAGCATTTT.

The gene calls are TRBV27 and TRBJ1-1, with 8 bases that match TRBD1. Germline V gene sequence: CDR1 MNHEY, CDR2 SMNVEV (reference sequence). Unmatched junction bases numbered 3, after V lost 0 bases and J lost 3 bases. The CDR3 has 15 amino acids. The CDR3 nucleotides are TGTGCCAGCAGTTTATCGGACAGGGTGGACACTGAAGCTTTCTTT. As protein: CASSLSDRVDTEAFF.

J is TRBJ1-2 and V is TRBV6-2 or TRBV6-3; a possible D gene is TRBD1 (6 bases). This CDR3 region has 13 residues. Trimming took 6 bases from V and 7 from J, leaving 15 bases between them. Looked up from germline, CDR1 is MNHEY and CDR2 is SVGEGT. The CDR3 bases are TGTGCCAGCAGCCCAACAGGGTCCCTTGGCTACACCTTC. It codes for CASSPTGSLGYTF.

The chain recombines TRBV5-4 with TRBJ1-3, with 10 bases fitting TRBD1. In germline, CDR1 is SGHNT, CDR2 YYREEE (reference sequence). The CDR3 covers 14 residues. V lost 4 bases, J lost 9 bases, and 7 bases stayed unmatched. The CDR3 DNA is TGTGCCAGCAGCGTGGACAGGGGGAAGGGCACCATATATTTT. Its translation: CASSVDRGKGTIYF.

V gene TRBV19 combines with J gene TRBJ1-5; perhaps TRBD1 as D (5 bases). The CDR3 has 16 amino acids. Germline-derived CDR1 and CDR2 are LNHDA and SQIVND (reference sequence). V shed 5 bases and J shed 1 base, with 15 bases lying between them. DNA of the CDR3: TGTGCCAGTAGTCCCGGGGGGACGGTAAGCAATCAGCCCCAGCATTTT. Residues: CASSPGGTVSNQPQHF.

This sequence joins TRBV3-1 (or the pseudogene TRBV3-2) and TRBJ2-5, with TRBD2 matching over 8 bases. The germline gives CDR1 LGHDT, CDR2 YNNKEL (reference sequence). V gave up 4 bases and J gave up 1 base; unmatched junction bases: 17. The length of the CDR3 is 19 residues. The CDR3 is CASSLRRKVGAGAQETQYF. CDR3 in DNA: TGTGCCAGCAGCCTCAGAAGGAAGGTCGGAGCGGGGGCCCAAGAGACCCAGTACTTC.

J is TRBJ1-6 and V is TRBV11-2; 8 bases match TRBD1. The germline CDR1 and CDR2 sequences are SGHAT and FQNNGV. V shed 3 bases and J 12 bases; nucleotides not matched to a gene: 4. The CDR3 is made up of 13 amino acids. CDR3 protein: CASSLTGARPLHF. The CDR3 region has the DNA TGTGCCAGCAGCTTGACAGGGGCGCGACCCCTCCACTTT.

V is TRBV4-1 and J is TRBJ1-2; maybe TRBD1 (6 bases). CDR1 is MGHRA, CDR2 YSYEKL, per germline. The CDR3 is 15 amino acids. Trimming pared 4 bases from V and 1 base from J, leaving 13 bases between. CDR3 protein: CASSLTGADNYGYTF. In nucleotides, the CDR3 is TGCGCCAGCAGCCTGACAGGAGCTGATAACTATGGCTACACCTTC.

J is TRBJ2-1 and V is TRBV24-1; 8 nucleotides agree with TRBD1. Germline trimming cut 4 bases from V and 8 bases from J; bases unmatched to any gene: 15. This CDR3 spans 17 amino acids. Germline V gene sequence: CDR1 KGHDR, CDR2 SFDVKD. CDR3 nucleotide sequence: TGTGCCACCAGTGACCACAAAGGACAGGGTAGCGTCTATGAGCAGTTCTTC. Amino acids: CATSDHKGQGSVYEQFF.

The chain employs TRBV7-3 and TRBJ1-6; D not resolved. CDR1 and CDR2 (germline): SGHTA, FQGTGA. The germline V and J ends were trimmed by 4 bases and 7 bases, with 8 bases remaining between them. The CDR3 runs to 13 residues. CDR3 DNA: TGTGCCAGCAGCTCAGCGGGGAATTCACCCCTCCACTTT. Amino acids: CASSSAGNSPLHF. Based on the CDR3 plus reference TRBV7-3 and TRBJ1-6, the full variable domain is GAGVSQTPSNKVTEKGKYVELRCDPISGHTALYWYRQSLGQGPEFLIYFQGTGAADDSGLPNDRFFAVRPEGSVSTLKIQRTERGDSAVYLCASSSAGNSPLHFGNGTRLTVT.

The chain recombines TRBV30 with TRBJ1-2; D may be TRBD1 (6 bases). CDR3 length equals 13 residues. Trimming removed 3 bases from V and 4 bases from J, with 12 bases in between. CDR1 is GTSNPN, CDR2 SVGIG, per germline (reference sequence). The CDR3 sequence is CAWRAGTPYGYTF. The DNA for the CDR3 is TGTGCCTGGAGAGCCGGGACACCCTATGGCTACACCTTC.

Regarding this clone: Within the sample, other DNA sequences also encode this same CDR3. This sequence joins TRBV19 and TRBJ2-1; 13 bases agree with TRBD2. This CDR3 has 15 amino acids. Trimming took 4 bases from V and 4 from J; bases not matched to a gene: 1. CDR1 LNHDA and CDR2 SQIVND come from the germline V gene (reference sequence). The CDR3 DNA reads TGTGCCAGTAGTAGGGGACTAGCGGGGTACAATGAGCAGTTCTTC. This encodes CASSRGLAGYNEQFF.

The count of this clone is one. The chain is built from TRBV15 and TRBJ2-2; D gene unclear. V was shortened by 5 bases and J by 8 bases, with 9 bases between the two germline ends. CDR1 and CDR2 (germline): LNHNV, YYDKDF (reference sequence). The CDR3 contains 12 residues. CDR3 amino acids: CATSPARGELFF. DNA of the CDR3: TGTGCCACCAGCCCCGCCAGGGGGGAGCTGTTTTTT.

The chain carries TRBV4-1 and TRBJ2-4; TRBD2 agrees at 7 bases. The V segment lost 0 bases and the J segment 4 bases; nucleotides outside the gene matches: 3. Germline-derived CDR1 and CDR2 are MGHRA and YSYEKL. The CDR3 sequence is 15 residues long. The CDR3: CASSQEGGRKNIQYF. CDR3 coding DNA: TGCGCCAGCAGCCAAGAGGGGGGGAGGAAAAACATTCAGTACTTC.